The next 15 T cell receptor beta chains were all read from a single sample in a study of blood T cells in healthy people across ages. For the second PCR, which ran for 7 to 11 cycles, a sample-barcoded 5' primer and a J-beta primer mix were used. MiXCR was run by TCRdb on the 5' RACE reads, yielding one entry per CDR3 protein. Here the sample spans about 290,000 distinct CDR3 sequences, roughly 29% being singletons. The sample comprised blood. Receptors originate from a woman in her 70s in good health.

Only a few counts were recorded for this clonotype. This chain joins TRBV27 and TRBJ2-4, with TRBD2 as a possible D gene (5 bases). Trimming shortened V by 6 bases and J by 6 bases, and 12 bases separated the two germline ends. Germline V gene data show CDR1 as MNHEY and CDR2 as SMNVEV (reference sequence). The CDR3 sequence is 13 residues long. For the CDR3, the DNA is TGTGCCAGCAGGGAGGCAAGCCTAAACATTCAGTACTTC. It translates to CASREASLNIQYF.

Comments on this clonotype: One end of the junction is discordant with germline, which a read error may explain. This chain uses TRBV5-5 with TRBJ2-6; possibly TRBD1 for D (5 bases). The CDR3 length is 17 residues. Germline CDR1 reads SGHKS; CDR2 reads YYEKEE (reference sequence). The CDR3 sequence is CASSQDRSLSGANALTF. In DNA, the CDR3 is TGTGCCAGCAGCCAAGACAGATCACTCTCTGGGGCCAACGCCCTGACTTTC.

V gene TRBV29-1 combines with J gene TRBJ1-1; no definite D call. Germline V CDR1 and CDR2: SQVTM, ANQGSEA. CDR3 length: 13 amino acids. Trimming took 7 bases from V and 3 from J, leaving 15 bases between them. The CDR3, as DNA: TGCAGCGCCACATGGGATGGGGACACTGAAGCTTTCTTT. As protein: CSATWDGDTEAFF.

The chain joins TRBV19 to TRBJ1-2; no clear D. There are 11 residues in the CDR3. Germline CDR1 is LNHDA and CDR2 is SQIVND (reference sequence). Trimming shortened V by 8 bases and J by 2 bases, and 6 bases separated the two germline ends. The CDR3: CASDGNYGYTF. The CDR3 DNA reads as TGTGCCAGTGACGGAAACTATGGCTACACCTTC.

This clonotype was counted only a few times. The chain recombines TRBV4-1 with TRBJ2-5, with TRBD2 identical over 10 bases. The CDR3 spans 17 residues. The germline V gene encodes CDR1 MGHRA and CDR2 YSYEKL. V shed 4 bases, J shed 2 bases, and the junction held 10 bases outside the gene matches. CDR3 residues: CASSPVSGRVGQETQYF. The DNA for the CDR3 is TGCGCCAGCAGCCCCGTGAGCGGGAGGGTCGGGCAAGAGACCCAGTACTTC.

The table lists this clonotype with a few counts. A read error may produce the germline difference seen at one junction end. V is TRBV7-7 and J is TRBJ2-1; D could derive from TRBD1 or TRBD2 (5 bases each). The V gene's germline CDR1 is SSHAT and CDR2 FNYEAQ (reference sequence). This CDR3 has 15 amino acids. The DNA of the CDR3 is TGTGCTAGCAGCTTTGGGGGTGACAGCTACAATGAGCAGTTCTTC. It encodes CASSFGGDSYNEQFF.

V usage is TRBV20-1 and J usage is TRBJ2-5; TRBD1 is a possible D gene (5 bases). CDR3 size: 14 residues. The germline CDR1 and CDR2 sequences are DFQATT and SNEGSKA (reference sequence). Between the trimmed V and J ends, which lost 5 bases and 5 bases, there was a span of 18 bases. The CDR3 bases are TGCAGTGCTCGCCCGGGCAGGGTGGAGGAGACCCAGTACTTC. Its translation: CSARPGRVEETQYF.

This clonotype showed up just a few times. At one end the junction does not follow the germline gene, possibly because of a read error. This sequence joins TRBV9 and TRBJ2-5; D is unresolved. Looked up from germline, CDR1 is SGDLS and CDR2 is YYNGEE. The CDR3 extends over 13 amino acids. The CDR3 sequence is CANSVESRETQYF. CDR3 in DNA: TGTGCCAACAGCGTAGAGTCACGTGAGACCCAGTACTTC.

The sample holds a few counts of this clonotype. The CDR3 sequence: CASRPTGERGYTF. As DNA, the CDR3 is TGTGCCAGCAGGCCCACAGGGGAACGGGGCTACACCTTC. This chain connects TRBV28 to TRBJ1-2; 7 bases align to TRBD1. The V gene's germline CDR1 is MDHEN and CDR2 SYDVKM. Losses at the gene ends were 6 bases for V and 8 bases for J; bases not matched to a gene: 9. The CDR3 extends over 13 amino acids.

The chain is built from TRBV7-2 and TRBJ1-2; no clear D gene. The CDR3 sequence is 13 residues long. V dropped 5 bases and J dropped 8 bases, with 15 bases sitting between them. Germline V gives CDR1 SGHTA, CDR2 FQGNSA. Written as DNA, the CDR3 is TGTGCCAGCAGCGATTCCCCCCAGGAGGGCTACACCTTC. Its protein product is CASSDSPQEGYTF. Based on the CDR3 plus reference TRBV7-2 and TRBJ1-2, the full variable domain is GAGVSQSPSNKVTEKGKDVELRCDPISGHTALYWYRQSLGQGLEFLIYFQGNSAPDKSGLPSDRFSAERTGGSVSTLTIQRTQQEDSAVYLCASSDSPQEGYTFGSGTRLTVV.

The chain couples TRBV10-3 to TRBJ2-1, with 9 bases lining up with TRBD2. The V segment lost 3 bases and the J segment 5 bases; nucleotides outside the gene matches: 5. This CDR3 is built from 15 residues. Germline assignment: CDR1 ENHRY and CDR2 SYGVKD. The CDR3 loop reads CAISDRLAEDNEQFF. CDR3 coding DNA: TGTGCCATCAGTGACCGACTAGCGGAGGACAATGAGCAGTTCTTC.

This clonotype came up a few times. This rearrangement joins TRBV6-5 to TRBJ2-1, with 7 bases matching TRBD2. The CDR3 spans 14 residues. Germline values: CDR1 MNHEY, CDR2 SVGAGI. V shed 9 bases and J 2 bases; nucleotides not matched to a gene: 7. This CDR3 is CARAQAGAYNEQFF. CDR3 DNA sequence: TGTGCCAGGGCCCAGGCGGGAGCCTACAATGAGCAGTTCTTC.

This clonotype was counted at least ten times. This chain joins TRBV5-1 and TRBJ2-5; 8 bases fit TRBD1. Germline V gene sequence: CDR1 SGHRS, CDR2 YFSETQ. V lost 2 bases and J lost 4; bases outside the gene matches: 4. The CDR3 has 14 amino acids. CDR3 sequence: CASSFGTGRETQYF. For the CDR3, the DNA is TGCGCCAGCAGCTTCGGGACAGGACGAGAGACCCAGTACTTC.

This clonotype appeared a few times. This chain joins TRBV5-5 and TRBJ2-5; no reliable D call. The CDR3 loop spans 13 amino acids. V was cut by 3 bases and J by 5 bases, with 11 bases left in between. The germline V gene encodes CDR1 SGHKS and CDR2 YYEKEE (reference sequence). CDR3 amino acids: CASSSSSWETQYF. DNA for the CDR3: TGTGCCAGCAGCTCATCCAGTTGGGAGACCCAGTACTTC.

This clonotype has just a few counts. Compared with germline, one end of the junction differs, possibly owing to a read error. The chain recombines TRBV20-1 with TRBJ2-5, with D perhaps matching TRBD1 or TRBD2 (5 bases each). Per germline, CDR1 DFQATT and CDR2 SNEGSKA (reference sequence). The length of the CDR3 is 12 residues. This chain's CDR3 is CSAGTGPETQCF. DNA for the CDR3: TGCAGTGCTGGGACGGGACCGGAGACCCAGTGCTTC.